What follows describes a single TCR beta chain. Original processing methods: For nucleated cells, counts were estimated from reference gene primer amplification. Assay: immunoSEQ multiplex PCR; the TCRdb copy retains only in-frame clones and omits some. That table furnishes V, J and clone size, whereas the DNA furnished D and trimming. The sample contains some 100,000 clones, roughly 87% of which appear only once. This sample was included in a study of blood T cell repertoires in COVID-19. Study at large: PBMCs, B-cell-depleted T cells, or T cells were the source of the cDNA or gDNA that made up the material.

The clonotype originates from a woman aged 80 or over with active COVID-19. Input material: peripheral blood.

The CDR3 region has the DNA TGTGCCAGCAGTTCAGGATTCTCCTACGAGCAGTACTTC. Translation gives CASSSGFSYEQYF. The chain joins TRBV12-3 or TRBV12-4 to TRBJ2-7, with D uncertain. This CDR3 is built from 13 residues. Trimming cost V 4 bases and J 0 bases, with 7 bases left between them.